This section outlines one TCR beta chain sequence together with its context. The germline V gene encodes CDR1 DFQATT and CDR2 SNEGSKA (reference sequence). The CDR3 covers 14 residues. With V trimmed by 6 bases and J by 3 bases, 11 bases remained unmatched. The sample belongs to a study of blood T cells in healthy people across ages. Using a J-beta primer mix together with a sample-barcoded 5' primer, a second PCR was run for 7 to 11 cycles. Each CDR3 protein is one row after TCRdb ran MiXCR on the 5' RACE reads. The sample lists fewer than 800,000 distinct CDR3 sequences; approximately 30% were seen once.

The TCR was taken from a woman over 75 in good health. The chain links TRBV20-1 to TRBJ2-7; the match to TRBD1 covers 7 bases. The source material was blood. The CDR3 DNA follows: TGCAGTGCAATTCGGACAGGCCGAAACTACGAGCAGTACTTC. Its translation: CSAIRTGRNYEQYF.